This TCR beta chain was sequenced in a study of blood T cell repertoires in COVID-19. About the research overall: T cells, B-cell-depleted T cells, or PBMCs provided the cDNA or gDNA that served as material.

In the source study's methods: Reference gene primer amplification in the assay estimated nucleated cell counts. Using immunoSEQ multiplex PCR, the repertoire was profiled, and TCRdb retains in-frame clones only, with some absent. For V, J and clone size, that table is used; D and trimming come from the DNA. The sample lists tens of thousands of clones; around 85% were seen once. The junction had 6 bases not matched to a gene; V was cut back by 8 bases and J by 4 bases. The CDR3 has 13 residues. Germline V CDR1 and CDR2: LNHDA, SQIVND (reference sequence). This clone came up a few times. The genes are TRBV19 and TRBJ1-2, with 8 nucleotides matching TRBD1. The sequence was collected from a woman aged 80 or older with acute or convalescent COVID-19. Input material: peripheral blood. Here the CDR3 DNA reads TGTGCCAGTGGGGGGACAGGCTCCTATGGCTACACCTTC. Amino acids: CASGGTGSYGYTF.